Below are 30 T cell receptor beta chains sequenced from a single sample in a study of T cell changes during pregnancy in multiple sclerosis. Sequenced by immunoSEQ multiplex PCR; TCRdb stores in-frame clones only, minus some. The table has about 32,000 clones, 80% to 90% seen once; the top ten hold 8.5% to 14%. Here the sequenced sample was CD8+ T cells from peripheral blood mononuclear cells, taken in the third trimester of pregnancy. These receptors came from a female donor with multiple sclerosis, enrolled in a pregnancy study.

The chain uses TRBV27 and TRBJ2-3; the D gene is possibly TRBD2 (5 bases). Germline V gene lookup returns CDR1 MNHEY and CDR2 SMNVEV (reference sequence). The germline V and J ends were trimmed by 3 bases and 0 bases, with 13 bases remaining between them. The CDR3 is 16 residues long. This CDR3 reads CASSLKGRTSTDTQYF. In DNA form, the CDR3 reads TGTGCCAGCAGTTTGAAAGGACGGACTAGCACAGATACGCAGTATTTT.

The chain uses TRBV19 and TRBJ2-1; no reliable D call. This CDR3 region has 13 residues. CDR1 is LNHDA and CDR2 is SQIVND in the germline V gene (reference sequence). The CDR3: CASSWSWMNEQFF. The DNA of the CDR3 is TGTGCTTCTAGTTGGTCATGGATGAATGAGCAGTTCTTC.

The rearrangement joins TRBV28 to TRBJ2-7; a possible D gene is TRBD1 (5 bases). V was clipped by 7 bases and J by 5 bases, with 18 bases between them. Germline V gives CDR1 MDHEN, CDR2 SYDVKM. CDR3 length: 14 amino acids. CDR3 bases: TGTGCCAGCACACTGATGGACACCCCCAACGAGCAGTACTTC. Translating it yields CASTLMDTPNEQYF.

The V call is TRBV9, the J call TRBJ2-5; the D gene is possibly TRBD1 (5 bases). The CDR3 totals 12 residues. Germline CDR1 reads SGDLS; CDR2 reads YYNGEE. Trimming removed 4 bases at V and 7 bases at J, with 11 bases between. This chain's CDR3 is CASSSRGGTQYF. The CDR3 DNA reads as TGTGCCAGCAGCTCAAGGGGCGGGACCCAGTACTTC.

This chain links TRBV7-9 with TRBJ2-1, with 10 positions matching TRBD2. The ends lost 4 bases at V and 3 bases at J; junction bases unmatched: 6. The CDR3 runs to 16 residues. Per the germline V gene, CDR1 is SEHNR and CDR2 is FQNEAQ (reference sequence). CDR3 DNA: TGTGCCAGCAGCTCGCCTAGCGGGGGCATCTACAATGAGCAGTTCTTC. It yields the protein CASSSPSGGIYNEQFF.

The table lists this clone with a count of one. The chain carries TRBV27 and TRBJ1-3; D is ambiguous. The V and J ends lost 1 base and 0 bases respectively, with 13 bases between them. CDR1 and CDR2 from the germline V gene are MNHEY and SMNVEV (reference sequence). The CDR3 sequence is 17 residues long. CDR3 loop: CASSLFEPGPSGNTIYF. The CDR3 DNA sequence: TGTGCCAGCAGTTTATTCGAGCCGGGTCCCTCTGGAAACACCATATATTTT.

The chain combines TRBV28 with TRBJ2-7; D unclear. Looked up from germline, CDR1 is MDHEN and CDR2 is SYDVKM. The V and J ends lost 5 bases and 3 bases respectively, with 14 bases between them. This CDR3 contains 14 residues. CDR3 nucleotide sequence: TGTGCCAGCAGTCCGCTCGCGTCCCACTACGAGCAGTACTTC. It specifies CASSPLASHYEQYF.

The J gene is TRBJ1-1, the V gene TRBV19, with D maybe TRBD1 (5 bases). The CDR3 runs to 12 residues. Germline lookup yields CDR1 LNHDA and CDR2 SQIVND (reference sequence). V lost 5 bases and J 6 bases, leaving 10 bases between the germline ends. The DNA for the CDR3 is TGTGCCAGTAGTTCCGGGGGGGCTGAAGCTTTCTTT. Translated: CASSSGGAEAFF. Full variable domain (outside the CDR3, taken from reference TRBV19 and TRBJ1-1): DGGITQSPKYLFRKEGQNVTLSCEQNLNHDAMYWYRQDPGQGLRLIYYSQIVNDFQKGDIAEGYSVSREKKESFPLTVTSAQKNPTAFYLCASSSGGAEAFFGQGTRLTVV.

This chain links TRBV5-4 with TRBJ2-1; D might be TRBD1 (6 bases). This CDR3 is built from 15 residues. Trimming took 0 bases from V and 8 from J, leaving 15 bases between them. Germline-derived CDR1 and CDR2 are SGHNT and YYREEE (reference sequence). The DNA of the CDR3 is TGTGCCAGCAGCTTGGGGCAGGGGATAGGGGATGAGCAGTTCTTC. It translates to CASSLGQGIGDEQFF. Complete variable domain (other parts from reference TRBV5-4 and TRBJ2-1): ETGVTQSPTHLIKTRGQQVTLRCSSQSGHNTVSWYQQALGQGPQFIFQYYREEENGRGNFPPRFSGLQFPNYSSELNVNALELDDSALYLCASSLGQGIGDEQFFGPGTRLTVL.

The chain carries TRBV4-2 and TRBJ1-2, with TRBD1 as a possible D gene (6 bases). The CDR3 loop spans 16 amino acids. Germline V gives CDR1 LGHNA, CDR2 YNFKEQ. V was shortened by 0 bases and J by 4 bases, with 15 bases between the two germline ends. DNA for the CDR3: TGTGCCAGCAGCCAAGATGAGAGGGACATCATCTATGGCTACACCTTC. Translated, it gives CASSQDERDIIYGYTF.

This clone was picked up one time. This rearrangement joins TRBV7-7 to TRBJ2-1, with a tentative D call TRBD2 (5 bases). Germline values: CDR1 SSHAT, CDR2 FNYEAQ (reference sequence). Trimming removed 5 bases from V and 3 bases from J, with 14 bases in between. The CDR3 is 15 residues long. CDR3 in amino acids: CASSPGRGYYNEQFF. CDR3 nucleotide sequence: TGTGCCAGCAGCCCTGGCAGAGGGTACTACAATGAGCAGTTCTTC.

CDR3 sequence reads: CAWSDGLSNTEAFF. DNA of the CDR3: TGTGCCTGGAGTGATGGACTTTCGAACACTGAAGCTTTCTTT. The rearrangement joins TRBV30 to TRBJ1-1; D unclear. The germline V gene encodes CDR1 GTSNPN and CDR2 SVGIG (reference sequence). CDR3 length: 14 residues. Trimming took 1 base from V and 1 from J, leaving 10 bases between them.

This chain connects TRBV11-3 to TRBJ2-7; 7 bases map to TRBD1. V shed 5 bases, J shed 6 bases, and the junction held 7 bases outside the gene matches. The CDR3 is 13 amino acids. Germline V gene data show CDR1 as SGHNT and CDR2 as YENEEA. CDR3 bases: TGTGCCAGCAGCGTACAGACAGGGAGCGAGCAGTACTTC. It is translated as CASSVQTGSEQYF.

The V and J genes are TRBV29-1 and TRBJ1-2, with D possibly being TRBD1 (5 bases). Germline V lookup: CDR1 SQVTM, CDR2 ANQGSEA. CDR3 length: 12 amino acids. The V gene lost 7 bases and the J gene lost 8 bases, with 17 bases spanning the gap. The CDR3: CSANLGGNGYTF. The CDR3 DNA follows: TGCAGCGCTAACCTGGGGGGGAACGGCTACACCTTC. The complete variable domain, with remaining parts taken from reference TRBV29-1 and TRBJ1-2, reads SAVISQKPSRDICQRGTSLTIQCQVDSQVTMMFWYRQQPGQSLTLIATANQGSEATYESGFVIDKFPISRPNLTFSTLTVSNMSPEDSSIYLCSANLGGNGYTFGSGTRLTVV.

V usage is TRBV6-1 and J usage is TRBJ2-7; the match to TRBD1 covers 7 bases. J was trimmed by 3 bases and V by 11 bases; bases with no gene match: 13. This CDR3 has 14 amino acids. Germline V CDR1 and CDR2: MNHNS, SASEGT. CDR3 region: CAVGSRTGRYEQYF. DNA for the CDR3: TGTGCCGTAGGGTCCAGGACAGGTCGCTACGAGCAGTACTTC.

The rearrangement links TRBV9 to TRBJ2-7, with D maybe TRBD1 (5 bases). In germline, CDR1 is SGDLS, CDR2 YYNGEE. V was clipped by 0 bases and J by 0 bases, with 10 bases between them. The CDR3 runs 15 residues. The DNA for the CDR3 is TGTGCCAGCAGCGTAGGCGGTACAGGCTCCTACGAGCAGTACTTC. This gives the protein CASSVGGTGSYEQYF.

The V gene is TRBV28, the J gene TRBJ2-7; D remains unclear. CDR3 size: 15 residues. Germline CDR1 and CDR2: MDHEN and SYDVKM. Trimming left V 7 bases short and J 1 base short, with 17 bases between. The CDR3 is CASTPRRFQSYEQYF. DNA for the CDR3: TGTGCCAGCACTCCACGGAGATTCCAGTCCTACGAGCAGTACTTC.

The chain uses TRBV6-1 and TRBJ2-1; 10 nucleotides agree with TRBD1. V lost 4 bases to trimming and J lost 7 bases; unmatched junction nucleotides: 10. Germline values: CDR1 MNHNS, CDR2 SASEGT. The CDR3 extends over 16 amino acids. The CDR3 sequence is CASSGLPGQGTNEQFF. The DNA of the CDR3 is TGTGCCAGCAGTGGCCTTCCGGGACAGGGGACGAATGAGCAGTTCTTC.

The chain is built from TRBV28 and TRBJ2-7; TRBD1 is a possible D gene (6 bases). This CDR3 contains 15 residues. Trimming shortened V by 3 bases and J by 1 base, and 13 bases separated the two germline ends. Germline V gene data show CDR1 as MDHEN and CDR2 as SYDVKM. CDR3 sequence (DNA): TGTGCCAGCAGTTTTGGGTTGGACAGTTCCTACGAGCAGTACTTC. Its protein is CASSFGLDSSYEQYF.

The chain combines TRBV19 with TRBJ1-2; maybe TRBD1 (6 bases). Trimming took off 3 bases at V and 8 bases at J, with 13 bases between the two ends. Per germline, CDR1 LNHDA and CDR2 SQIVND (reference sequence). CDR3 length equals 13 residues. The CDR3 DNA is TGTGCCAGTAGTATCCAGGGGCGCGGGGGCTACACCTTC. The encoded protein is CASSIQGRGGYTF.

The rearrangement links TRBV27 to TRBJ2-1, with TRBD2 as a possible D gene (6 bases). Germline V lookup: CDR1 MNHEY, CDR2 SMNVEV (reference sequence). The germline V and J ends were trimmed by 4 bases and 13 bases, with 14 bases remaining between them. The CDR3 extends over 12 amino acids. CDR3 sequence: CASSSSLREQFF. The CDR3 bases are TGTGCCAGCAGTTCAAGTTTGCGGGAACAGTTCTTC.

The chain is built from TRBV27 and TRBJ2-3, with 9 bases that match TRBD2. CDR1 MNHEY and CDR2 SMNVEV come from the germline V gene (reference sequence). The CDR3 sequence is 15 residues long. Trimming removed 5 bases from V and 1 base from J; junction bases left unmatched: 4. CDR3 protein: CASSHRLAGTDTQYF. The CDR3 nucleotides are TGTGCCAGCAGTCACAGACTAGCGGGCACAGATACGCAGTATTTT.

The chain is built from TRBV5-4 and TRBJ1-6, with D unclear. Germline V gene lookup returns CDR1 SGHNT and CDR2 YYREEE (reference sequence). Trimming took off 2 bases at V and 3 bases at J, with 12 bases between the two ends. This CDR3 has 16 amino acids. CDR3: CASSLKREFYNSPLHF. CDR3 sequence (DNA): TGTGCCAGCAGCTTAAAAAGGGAGTTCTATAATTCACCCCTCCACTTT.

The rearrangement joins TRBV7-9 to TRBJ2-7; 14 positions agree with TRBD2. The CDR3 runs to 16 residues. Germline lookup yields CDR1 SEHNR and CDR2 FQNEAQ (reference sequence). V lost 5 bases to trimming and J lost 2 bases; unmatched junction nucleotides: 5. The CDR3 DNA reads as TGTGCCAGCAGCGCCGGGACTAGCGGGGGTACCTACGAGCAGTACTTC. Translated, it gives CASSAGTSGGTYEQYF.

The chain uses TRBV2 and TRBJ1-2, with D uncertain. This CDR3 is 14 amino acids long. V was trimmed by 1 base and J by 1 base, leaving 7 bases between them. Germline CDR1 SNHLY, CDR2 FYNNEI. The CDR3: CASSEGSFNYGYTF. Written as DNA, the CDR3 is TGTGCCAGCAGTGAAGGCAGTTTTAACTATGGCTACACCTTC.

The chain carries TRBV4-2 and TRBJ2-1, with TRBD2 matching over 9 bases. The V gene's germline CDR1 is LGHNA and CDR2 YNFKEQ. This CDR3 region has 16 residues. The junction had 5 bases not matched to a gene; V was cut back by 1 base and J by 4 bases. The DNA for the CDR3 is TGTGCCAGCAGCCAAGCGGGGACTAGCCGATACAATGAGCAGTTCTTC. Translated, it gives CASSQAGTSRYNEQFF.

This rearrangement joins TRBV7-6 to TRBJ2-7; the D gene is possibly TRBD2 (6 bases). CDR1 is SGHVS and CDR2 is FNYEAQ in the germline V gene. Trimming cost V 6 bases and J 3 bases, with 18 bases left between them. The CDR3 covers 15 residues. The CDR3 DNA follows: TGTGCCAGCAGTGGTGGCGGGGTAGGGCTCTACGAGCAGTACTTC. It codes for CASSGGGVGLYEQYF.

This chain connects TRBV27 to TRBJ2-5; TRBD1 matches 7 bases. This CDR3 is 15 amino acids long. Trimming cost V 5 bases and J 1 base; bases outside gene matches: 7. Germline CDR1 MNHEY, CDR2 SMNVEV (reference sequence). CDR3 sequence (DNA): TGTGCCAGCAGTACCCACCGGGACAGCCAAGAGACCCAGTACTTC. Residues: CASSTHRDSQETQYF.

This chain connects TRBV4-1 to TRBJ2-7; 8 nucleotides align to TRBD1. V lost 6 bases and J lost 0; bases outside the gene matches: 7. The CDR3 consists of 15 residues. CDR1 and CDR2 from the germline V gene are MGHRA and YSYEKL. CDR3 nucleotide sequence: TGCGCCAGCAGTCAGGGACAGGTGGTCTCCTACGAGCAGTACTTC. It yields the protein CASSQGQVVSYEQYF.

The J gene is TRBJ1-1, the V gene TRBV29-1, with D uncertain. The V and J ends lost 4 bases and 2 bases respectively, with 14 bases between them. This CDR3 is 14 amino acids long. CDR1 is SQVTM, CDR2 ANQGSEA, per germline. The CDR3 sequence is CSVVEAGYNTEAFF. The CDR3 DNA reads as TGCAGCGTTGTCGAGGCCGGTTACAACACTGAAGCTTTCTTT.